This T cell receptor beta chain was sequenced during a study of T cell repertoires in cytomegalovirus infection. Across the whole study: Public TCR beta signatures marked donors with CMV infection and the matching HLA. General study findings and limits: Pooled public TCR beta family frequency picked out CMV carriers with the relevant HLA.

TCRdb redid the calling of the reads with MiXCR, one entry per CDR3 protein. The table lists over 450,000 distinct CDR3 sequences, roughly 12% of them singletons. Per germline, CDR1 ENHRY and CDR2 SYGVKD. Deletions cut 6 bases from V and 1 base from J, with 12 bases between. This CDR3 spans 14 amino acids. This clonotype was recorded at least ten times. As yet, its antigen is unknown. The sample comprised PBMCs. The J gene is TRBJ1-2, the V gene TRBV10-3; D gene unclear. This receptor was identified in a human donor in good health (CMV status not recorded). Some clones in this sample may be carry-over from other donors' samples. CDR3 in amino acids: CAISGPSFNYGYTF. CDR3 DNA: TGTGCCATCAGCGGACCCAGCTTTAACTATGGCTACACCTTC.